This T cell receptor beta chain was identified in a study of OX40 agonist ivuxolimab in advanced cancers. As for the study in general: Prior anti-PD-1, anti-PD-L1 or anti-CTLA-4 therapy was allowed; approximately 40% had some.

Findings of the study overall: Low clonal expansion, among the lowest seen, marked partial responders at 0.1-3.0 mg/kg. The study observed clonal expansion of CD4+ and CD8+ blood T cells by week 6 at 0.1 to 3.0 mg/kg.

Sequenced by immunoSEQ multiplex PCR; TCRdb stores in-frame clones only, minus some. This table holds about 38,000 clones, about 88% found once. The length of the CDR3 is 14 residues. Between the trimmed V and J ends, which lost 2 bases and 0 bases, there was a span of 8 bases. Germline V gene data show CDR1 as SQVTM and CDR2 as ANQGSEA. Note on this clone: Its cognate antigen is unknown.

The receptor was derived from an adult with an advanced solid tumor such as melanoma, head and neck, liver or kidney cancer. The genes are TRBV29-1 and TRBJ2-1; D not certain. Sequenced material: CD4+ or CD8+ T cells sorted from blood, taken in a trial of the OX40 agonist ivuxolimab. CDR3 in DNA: TGCAGCGTTGAACAGCAGAGCTCCTACAATGAGCAGTTCTTC. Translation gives CSVEQQSSYNEQFF.